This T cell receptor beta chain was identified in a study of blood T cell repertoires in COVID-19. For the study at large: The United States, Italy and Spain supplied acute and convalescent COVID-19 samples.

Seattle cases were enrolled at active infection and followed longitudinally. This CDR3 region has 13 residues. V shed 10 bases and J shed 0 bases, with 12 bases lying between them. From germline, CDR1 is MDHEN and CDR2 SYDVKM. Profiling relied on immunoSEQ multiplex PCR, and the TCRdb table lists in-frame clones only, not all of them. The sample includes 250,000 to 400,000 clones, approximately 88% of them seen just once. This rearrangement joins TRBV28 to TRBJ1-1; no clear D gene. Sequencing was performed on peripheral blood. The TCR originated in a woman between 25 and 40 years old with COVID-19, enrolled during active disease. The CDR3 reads CATVTVLNTEAFF. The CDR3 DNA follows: TGTGCCACTGTCACGGTTTTGAACACTGAAGCTTTCTTT. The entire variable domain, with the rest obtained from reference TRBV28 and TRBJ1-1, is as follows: DVKVTQSSRYLVKRTGEKVFLECVQDMDHENMFWYRQDPGLGLRLIYFSYDVKMKEKGDIPEGYSVSREKKERFSLILESASTNQTSMYLCATVTVLNTEAFFGQGTRLTVV.